This T cell receptor (beta chain) appears in the sequencing data of a study (dated by TCRdb to about 2015). Regarding the complete study: The study set out to test whether tumor-infiltrating Tregs in breast cancer get recruited from blood Tregs or are instead converted in situ from other CD4+ T cell subsets.

Concerning this clonotype: Its target antigen remains unknown. The input lacks base qualities; no much larger clone sits a single base away.

General conclusions and limits of the study: The TCR gene usage of tumor memory CD4+ T cells clustered together with blood and lymph node memory CD4+ cells and with lymph node naive CD4+ cells. Rather than covering whole repertoires, validation in the larger cohort was restricted to a single TCR beta V-J rearrangement. The TCR alpha and beta sequences of tumor-infiltrating Tregs showed the greatest overlap with tumor naive CD4+ T cells, followed by blood naive CD4+ T cells.

To purify naive CD4+ T cells, the Miltenyi Naive CD4+ T Cell Isolation kit was used, and CD25 microbeads served to deplete Tregs. Tregs, naive and memory CD4+ T cells from tumor, blood and ipsilateral draining lymph nodes of a handful of breast cancer patients underwent full-length TCR alpha and beta sequencing. Tumor tissue, along with lymph nodes from ipsilateral axillary dissection, was perfused with PBS, minced, and then digested using collagenase I and hyaluronidase. Sorted cell populations were confirmed by FACS to exceed 90% purity. Amplification of full-length TCR variable regions was done by 5' RACE PCR using constant-region reverse primers, and this step was followed by semi-nested PCR with Nested Universal Primer A. The ReliaPrep RNA Cell Miniprep System was used to extract total RNA, which was then reverse transcribed into 5'RACE-ready cDNA with the SMARTer RACE 5'/3' Kit. An Illumina MiSeq was used to sequence the full-length TCR alpha and beta libraries, which had been barcoded with multiplex adaptors. On the study's bioinformatics: For each of nine subset-tissue groups, sequencing data from the five patients were pooled, and the groups were then compared using unsupervised clustering of TCR gene usage. The Morisita-Horn index was used to calculate repertoire similarity, with shared sequences weighted according to their contribution to each repertoire. In TCRdb, the public reads were trimmed at Q25 with fastp and aligned with MiXCR, with productive beta chains retained. Each record represents a unique CDR3 protein, reported with the most common genes and DNA among its rows. In this record, the V and J calls reflect TCRdb's handling and not the investigators' own analysis. The sample table records some 60,000 distinct CDR3 sequences; around 30% of these occur just once. The top ten hold about 2.5% of the sample.

CDR1 and CDR2 are drawn from the germline V gene: MGHRA, YSYEKL. The V end loses 4 bases and the J end loses 1 base, and a stretch of 13 bases separates them. From the cysteine through the phenylalanine, the CDR3 covers 15 amino acids. Only the CDR3 DNA stays, 45 bases, in frame from base 1. The chain links TRBV4-1 with TRBJ1-2; no D gene is confidently identified. Sequenced material: tumor-infiltrating naive CD4+ T cells sorted from the breast tumor. Explained via the paper, the cell subset or site label denotes: naive CD4+ T cells, CD4+CD45RA+CD25-. This clonotype was obtained from a female donor with breast cancer. The nucleotide sequence is given as TGCGCCAGCAGCCTAACGAACCAGAATAACTATGGCTACACCTTC. Its coded protein is CASSLTNQNNYGYTF.